One and the same sample provided the 29 T cell receptor beta chains below, sequenced in a study of T cells expressing NK-cell markers (TCRdb year 2020). The library was generated by 5' RACE. Sequencing used an Illumina HiSeq 2000. TCRdb reprocessed the public reads and reports one entry per CDR3 protein sequence, without DNA. The table held for this sample gives 150,000 or so distinct CDR3 sequences. 15% to 20% of the sample is in the top ten clones. The sample taken for sequencing was blood T cells: a sorted CD56 or NKG2C T cell subset, CD4+ or CD8+ T cells, or bulk PBMC T cells (not recorded which). The receptors originated from a woman between 18 and 70 years old in good health.

V gene TRBV5-1 combines with J gene TRBJ2-1. CDR1 is SGHRS and CDR2 is YFSETQ in the germline V gene. The CDR3 runs to 14 residues. The CDR3 loop reads CASSQPDASNEQFF. The variable domain in full, with the rest retrieved from reference TRBV5-1 and TRBJ2-1, is KAGVTQTPRYLIKTRGQQVTLSCSPISGHRSVSWYQQTPGQGLQFLFEYFSETQRNKGNFPGRFSGRQFSNSRSEMNVSTLELGDSALYLCASSQPDASNEQFFGPGTRLTVL.

J is TRBJ2-2 and V is TRBV7-2; the TCRdb call, TRBD1, lacks DNA for checking. This CDR3 is built from 14 residues. Germline V gene data show CDR1 as SGHTA and CDR2 as FQGNSA. Here the CDR3 reads CASMRTGGTGELFF.

This chain uses TRBV5-1 with TRBJ2-2. This CDR3 has 14 residues. Germline assignment: CDR1 SGHRS and CDR2 YFSETQ. CDR3 in amino acids: CASSFAEGAGELFF.

The rearrangement uses TRBV29-1 and TRBJ1-1; the D gene TCRdb calls, TRBD1, cannot be checked with no DNA. Germline CDR1 is SQVTM and CDR2 is ANQGSEA. The length of the CDR3 is 12 residues. CDR3 protein: CSGTGYNTEAFF.

V usage is TRBV4-2 and J usage is TRBJ2-1; the TCRdb D gene call, TRBD2, has no DNA to confirm it. The CDR3 is 16 residues long. CDR1 is LGHNA and CDR2 is YNFKEQ in the germline V gene. The CDR3 sequence is CASSQAPLAGDNEQFF.

This chain uses TRBV29-1 with TRBJ1-1. The germline CDR1 and CDR2 sequences are SQVTM and ANQGSEA. The CDR3 is 13 amino acids. This CDR3 reads CSVAVIMNTEAFF.

This CDR3 is CASSLGWASGSTDTQYF. This rearrangement joins TRBV7-9 to TRBJ2-3; TCRdb lists TRBD2, though no DNA is available to test this call. Looked up from germline, CDR1 is SEHNR and CDR2 is FQNEAQ (reference sequence). The CDR3 length is 17 residues.

V is TRBV3-1 and J is TRBJ1-1; as DNA is missing, the TRBD1 call by TCRdb cannot be tested. In germline, CDR1 is LGHDT, CDR2 YNNKEL (reference sequence). The CDR3 covers 15 residues. CDR3 sequence reads: CASSQWGSENTEAFF.

The chain links TRBV29-1 to TRBJ2-7; TCRdb returns TRBD1, unconfirmable since there is no DNA. The germline V gene has CDR1 SQVTM and CDR2 ANQGSEA. This CDR3 has 11 amino acids. The CDR3: CSVAGYYEQYF.

This chain joins TRBV20-1 and TRBJ2-7. CDR1 is DFQATT and CDR2 is SNEGSKA in the germline V gene (reference sequence). The CDR3 consists of 16 residues. The CDR3 sequence: CSALRRVGNNRDEQYF.

The chain joins TRBV3-1 to TRBJ2-3; no DNA is available, so the TRBD2 call from TCRdb remains unchecked. The CDR3 is 17 amino acids. Germline CDR1 LGHDT, CDR2 YNNKEL (reference sequence). This chain's CDR3 is CASSQGGGYWKTDTQYF.

V gene TRBV5-6 combines with J gene TRBJ2-1; the TCRdb D gene call, TRBD2, has no DNA to confirm it. Germline V gene data show CDR1 as SGHDT and CDR2 as YYEEEE. CDR3 length: 14 amino acids. The CDR3 spells CASSLVGLVNEQFF. Supplemented by reference TRBV5-6 and TRBJ2-1, the full variable domain reads DAGVTQSPTHLIKTRGQQVTLRCSPKSGHDTVSWYQQALGQGPQFIFQYYEEEERQRGNFPDRFSGHQFPNYSSELNVNALLLGDSALYLCASSLVGLVNEQFFGPGTRLTVL.

The V gene is TRBV6-1, the J gene TRBJ2-3; TCRdb names TRBD1, which stays unverified in the absence of DNA. This CDR3 is 16 amino acids long. Germline CDR1 reads MNHNS; CDR2 reads SASEGT. The CDR3 here is CASRSGQGASSLAQYF.

The chain employs TRBV7-9 and TRBJ2-1; the TCRdb D gene call, TRBD1, has no DNA to confirm it. The germline CDR1 and CDR2 sequences are SEHNR and FQNEAQ (reference sequence). CDR3 length equals 14 residues. The CDR3 protein is CASLDRGPENEQFF. The whole variable domain, remainder taken from reference TRBV7-9 and TRBJ2-1, is DTGVSQNPRHKITKRGQNVTFRCDPISEHNRLYWYRQTLGQGPEFLTYFQNEAQLEKSRLLSDRFSAERPKGSFSTLEIQRTEQGDSAMYLCASLDRGPENEQFFGPGTRLTVL.

The CDR3 here is CASSQVTGIPQYF. The rearrangement links TRBV14 to TRBJ2-3; TCRdb's D call, TRBD1, is unchecked because there is no DNA. The V gene's germline CDR1 is SGHDN and CDR2 FVKESK. The CDR3 has 13 amino acids.

CDR3 protein: CASSYGGSSYNEQFF. J is TRBJ2-1 and V is TRBV7-2. The CDR3 is 15 residues long. The germline CDR1 and CDR2 sequences are SGHTA and FQGNSA. The whole variable domain, remainder taken from reference TRBV7-2 and TRBJ2-1, is GAGVSQSPSNKVTEKGKDVELRCDPISGHTALYWYRQSLGQGLEFLIYFQGNSAPDKSGLPSDRFSAERTGGSVSTLTIQRTQQEDSAVYLCASSYGGSSYNEQFFGPGTRLTVL.

V usage is TRBV5-1 and J usage is TRBJ2-7; the D gene TCRdb calls, TRBD2, cannot be checked with no DNA. The CDR3 sequence is 16 residues long. The germline CDR1 and CDR2 sequences are SGHRS and YFSETQ. CDR3 region: CASSFILSGRAGEQYF.

The gene calls are TRBV5-6 and TRBJ2-1; TCRdb indicates TRBD2, and absent DNA this call remains unverified. Germline CDR1 reads SGHDT; CDR2 reads YYEEEE. The CDR3 length is 14 residues. The CDR3 reads CASNRGGGYNEQFF. The entire variable domain, with the rest obtained from reference TRBV5-6 and TRBJ2-1, is as follows: DAGVTQSPTHLIKTRGQQVTLRCSPKSGHDTVSWYQQALGQGPQFIFQYYEEEERQRGNFPDRFSGHQFPNYSSELNVNALLLGDSALYLCASNRGGGYNEQFFGPGTRLTVL.

The J gene is TRBJ2-3, the V gene TRBV27. The V gene's germline CDR1 is MNHEY and CDR2 SMNVEV (reference sequence). The CDR3 extends over 15 amino acids. CDR3: CASSLWANQGDTQYF.

This chain joins TRBV7-9 and TRBJ2-1; TCRdb outputs TRBD1, but without DNA this stays unchecked. Germline loops: CDR1 SEHNR, CDR2 FQNEAQ (reference sequence). This CDR3 comprises 14 residues. The CDR3 here is CASSSLGPDQGKFF. Full variable domain (missing parts from reference TRBV7-9 and TRBJ2-1): DTGVSQNPRHKITKRGQNVTFRCDPISEHNRLYWYRQTLGQGPEFLTYFQNEAQLEKSRLLSDRFSAERPKGSFSTLEIQRTEQGDSAMYLCASSSLGPDQGKFFGPGTRLTVL.

This chain connects TRBV2 to TRBJ2-5; lacking DNA, the TRBD2 call made by TCRdb goes unchecked. The CDR3 has 16 amino acids. Germline V CDR1 and CDR2: SNHLY, FYNNEI. CDR3 region: CASRTGTSSAQETQYF.

This chain joins TRBV12-3 or TRBV12-4 and TRBJ1-1; absent DNA, TCRdb's TRBD1 call cannot be checked. The CDR3 is 12 residues long. The CDR3 sequence: CASSLQDSRAFF.

The genes are TRBV5-1 and TRBJ1-5; TCRdb's D gene call, TRBD1, goes unchecked for lack of DNA. The CDR3 extends over 15 amino acids. The germline CDR1 and CDR2 sequences are SGHRS and YFSETQ. CDR3: CASSPDRGTNQPQHF.

The chain uses TRBV14 and TRBJ2-3; TCRdb gives TRBD1 as the D gene, but with no DNA this cannot be confirmed. The CDR3 is 16 amino acids. The V gene's germline CDR1 is SGHDN and CDR2 FVKESK. CDR3 region: CASSLLKGGFTDTQYF.

The V gene is TRBV11-2, the J gene TRBJ1-4. This CDR3 spans 16 amino acids. CDR1 SGHAT and CDR2 FQNNGV come from the germline V gene. CDR3 amino acids: CASSLGVGRFNEKLFF.

This chain connects TRBV6-4 to TRBJ1-1; TCRdb's assignment of TRBD1 cannot be checked, as there is no DNA. This CDR3 spans 17 amino acids. Germline CDR1 is MRHNA and CDR2 is SNTAGT. The CDR3 sequence: CASRDNRGRLWHTEAFF.

The chain couples TRBV20-1 to TRBJ2-5; TCRdb selects TRBD1, and the lack of DNA leaves this call unchecked. Germline lookup yields CDR1 DFQATT and CDR2 SNEGSKA (reference sequence). The CDR3 is made up of 12 amino acids. The CDR3 is CSAAPGGGTQYF.

The chain combines TRBV5-1 with TRBJ2-7; without DNA, the TCRdb call of TRBD1 cannot be checked. The CDR3 has 14 residues. Germline CDR1 reads SGHRS; CDR2 reads YFSETQ. This chain's CDR3 is CASSLDRGVFGQYF.

The chain has TRBV5-1 and TRBJ2-3. The CDR3 is made up of 15 amino acids. CDR1 is SGHRS and CDR2 is YFSETQ in the germline V gene. This CDR3 reads CASSLLGMSTDTQYF.